These T cell receptor beta chains were read from a single sample in a study of blood T cell repertoires in COVID-19. Measured with immunoSEQ multiplex PCR; TCRdb has only the in-frame clones, and not every one. The table records about 160,000 clones, about 80% of them present only once. The sequenced sample was peripheral blood. The receptors come from a man aged 65 to 85 who had recovered from COVID-19. Each CDR3 is given with its conserved first and last residue. A D gene is named only where the DNA matches it firmly. Part of the rows lack a size; the others show once, few, many or a class for expanded clones.

NA	TRBV9	14	once	TRBJ2-1	CASSHGTSYNEQFF	TGTGCCAGCAGCCATGGCACGTCCTACAATGAGCAGTTCTTC
TRBD1	TRBV19	17	NA	TRBJ1-3	CASSTGQGIGRGNTIYF	TGTGCCAGTAGTACGGGACAGGGGATCGGTCGGGGAAACACCATATATTTT
NA	TRBV10-1	16	NA	TRBJ2-7	CASSDTRRGSSYEQYF	TGCGCCAGCAGTGATACCAGGCGGGGCAGCTCCTACGAGCAGTACTTC
NA	TRBV5-4	15	NA	TRBJ1-3	CASSAGDPSGNTIYF	TGTGCCAGCAGCGCGGGGGACCCCTCTGGAAACACCATATATTTT
TRBD2	TRBV2	19	NA	TRBJ2-7	CASSQPGRRGTSETYEQYF	TGTGCCAGCAGTCAACCGGGACGGAGGGGGACTAGCGAAACCTACGAGCAGTACTTC
NA	TRBV7-9	14	NA	TRBJ1-4	CASSFEATNEKLFF	TGTGCCAGCAGCTTTGAGGCAACTAATGAAAAACTGTTTTTT
NA	TRBV19	14	NA	TRBJ1-3	CASTSSGSGNTIYF	TGTGCCAGTACCTCTTCCGGGTCTGGAAACACCATATATTTT
NA	TRBV2	14	few	TRBJ2-1	CASRNGSVVNEQFF	TGTGCCAGCAGGAACGGGAGCGTTGTCAATGAGCAGTTCTTC
NA	TRBV19	17	NA	TRBJ1-1	CATKGTPPDRVNTEAFF	TGTGCCACCAAGGGGACTCCCCCTGATAGGGTGAACACTGAAGCTTTCTTT
NA	TRBV14	15	NA	TRBJ1-4	CASSSQGWPNEKLFF	TGTGCCAGCAGCTCGCAGGGCTGGCCAAATGAAAAACTGTTTTTT
TRBD1	TRBV24-1	14	NA	TRBJ1-1	CATSEGQGSTEAFF	TGTGCCACCAGTGAGGGACAGGGGAGCACTGAAGCTTTCTTT
NA	TRBV2	14	NA	TRBJ1-1	CASSPGQMNTEAFF	TGTGCCAGCAGTCCGGGACAAATGAACACTGAAGCTTTCTTT
TRBD2	TRBV7-2	16	NA	TRBJ2-7	CASSLVAAGTTYEQYF	TGTGCCAGCAGCTTAGTAGCAGCGGGAACAACCTACGAGCAGTACTTC
NA	TRBV24-1	14	NA	TRBJ2-2	CATSGNLYTGELFF	TGTGCCACCAGTGGTAACCTATACACCGGGGAGCTGTTTTTT
NA	TRBV5-1	15	NA	TRBJ2-1	CASSLAGQWGQEQFF	TGCGCCAGCAGCTTGGCAGGACAGTGGGGTCAGGAGCAGTTCTTC
TRBD2	TRBV28	14	NA	TRBJ2-7	CASRGGLAGYEQYF	TGTGCCAGCAGGGGGGGACTAGCGGGATACGAGCAGTACTTC
NA	TRBV28	14	once	TRBJ2-7	CASSFGSNLYEQYF	TGTGCCAGCAGTTTTGGTAGCAACCTCTACGAGCAGTACTTC
NA	TRBV6-5	13	NA	TRBJ1-1	CASSPGGNTEAFF	TGTGCCAGCAGCCCGGGTGGGAACACTGAAGCTTTCTTT
TRBD2	TRBV6-5	15	NA	TRBJ2-1	CASSYSISGSNEQFF	TGTGCCAGCAGTTACTCGATAAGCGGGAGTAATGAGCAGTTCTTC
NA	TRBV28	13	NA	TRBJ2-7	CASSLLMEYEQYF	TGTGCCAGCAGTTTACTCATGGAGTACGAGCAGTACTTC
TRBD2	TRBV6-4	14	NA	TRBJ2-3	CASSDAGVGDTQYF	TGTGCCAGCAGTGACGCGGGAGTGGGAGATACGCAGTATTTT
TRBD2	TRBV11-3	14	NA	TRBJ2-7	CASSFGGEGYEQYF	TGTGCCAGCAGCTTCGGAGGGGAGGGCTACGAGCAGTACTTC
TRBD2	TRBV5-1	14	NA	TRBJ2-1	CASSLAGEDGEQFF	TGCGCCAGCAGCCTAGCGGGGGAGGACGGTGAGCAGTTCTTC
TRBD2	TRBV5-1	15	NA	TRBJ2-1	CASRSGGSSYNEQFF	TGCGCCAGCAGGTCGGGCGGGAGTTCCTACAATGAGCAGTTCTTC
NA	TRBV5-1	14	NA	TRBJ2-1	CASSSGSIGDEQFF	TGCGCCAGCAGCTCCGGGAGTATTGGTGATGAGCAGTTCTTC
NA	TRBV9	12	NA	TRBJ2-3	CASSPQGHTQYF	TGTGCCAGCAGTCCGCAGGGGCATACGCAGTATTTT
TRBD2	TRBV5-1	17	NA	TRBJ2-5	CASLPAGGRGYQETQYF	TGCGCCAGCCTCCCGGCGGGAGGCCGGGGGTACCAAGAGACCCAGTACTTC
NA	TRBV5-4	15	NA	TRBJ1-6	CASSLQDRPNSPLHF	TGTGCCAGCAGCTTACAAGACAGACCTAATTCACCCCTCCACTTT
TRBD1	TRBV6-5	14	NA	TRBJ1-1	CASRLDREITEAFF	TGTGCCAGCAGGCTAGACAGGGAAATCACTGAAGCTTTCTTT
TRBD1	TRBV5-5	16	NA	TRBJ2-7	CASSLGPDRAAYEQYF	TGTGCCAGCAGCTTGGGCCCCGACAGGGCTGCCTACGAGCAGTACTTC
NA	TRBV9	15	NA	TRBJ2-7	CASSVVAGPLNEQYF	TGTGCCAGCAGCGTAGTCGCGGGACCCCTCAACGAGCAGTACTTC
TRBD2	TRBV20-1	14	once	TRBJ2-1	CSASLTSGSNEQFF	TGCAGTGCTAGTCTCACTAGCGGGAGCAATGAGCAGTTCTTC
TRBD1	TRBV19	13	NA	TRBJ1-2	CASSMGTGYGYTF	TGTGCCAGTAGTATGGGGACAGGGTATGGCTACACCTTC
TRBD1	TRBV10-1	13	few	TRBJ1-1	CASSGQGNTEAFF	TGCGCCAGCAGTGGACAGGGTAACACTGAAGCTTTCTTT
TRBD1	TRBV29-1	12	NA	TRBJ2-7	CSVGDRMDEQYF	TGCAGCGTGGGGGACAGGATGGACGAGCAGTACTTC
TRBD1	TRBV18	15	NA	TRBJ1-5	CASSPGTGGNQPQHF	TGTGCCAGCTCACCCGGGACAGGGGGCAATCAGCCCCAGCATTTT
TRBD2	TRBV7-2	16	NA	TRBJ2-2	CASSLTSGRADGELFF	TGTGCCAGCAGCCTGACTAGCGGGAGGGCCGACGGGGAGCTGTTTTTT